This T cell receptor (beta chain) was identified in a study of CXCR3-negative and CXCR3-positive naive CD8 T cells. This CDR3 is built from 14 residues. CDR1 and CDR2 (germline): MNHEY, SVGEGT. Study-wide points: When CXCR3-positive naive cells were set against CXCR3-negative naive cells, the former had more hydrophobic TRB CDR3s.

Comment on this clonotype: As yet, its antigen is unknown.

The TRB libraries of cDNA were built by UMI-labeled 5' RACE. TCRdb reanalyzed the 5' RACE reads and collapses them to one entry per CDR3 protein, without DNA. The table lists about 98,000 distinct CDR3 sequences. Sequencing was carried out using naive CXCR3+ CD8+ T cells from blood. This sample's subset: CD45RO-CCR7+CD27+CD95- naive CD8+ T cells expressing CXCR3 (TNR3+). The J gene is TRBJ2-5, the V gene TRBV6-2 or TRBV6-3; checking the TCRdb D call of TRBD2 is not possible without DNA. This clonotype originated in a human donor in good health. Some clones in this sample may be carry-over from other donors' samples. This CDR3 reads CASTPTLTEETQYF.